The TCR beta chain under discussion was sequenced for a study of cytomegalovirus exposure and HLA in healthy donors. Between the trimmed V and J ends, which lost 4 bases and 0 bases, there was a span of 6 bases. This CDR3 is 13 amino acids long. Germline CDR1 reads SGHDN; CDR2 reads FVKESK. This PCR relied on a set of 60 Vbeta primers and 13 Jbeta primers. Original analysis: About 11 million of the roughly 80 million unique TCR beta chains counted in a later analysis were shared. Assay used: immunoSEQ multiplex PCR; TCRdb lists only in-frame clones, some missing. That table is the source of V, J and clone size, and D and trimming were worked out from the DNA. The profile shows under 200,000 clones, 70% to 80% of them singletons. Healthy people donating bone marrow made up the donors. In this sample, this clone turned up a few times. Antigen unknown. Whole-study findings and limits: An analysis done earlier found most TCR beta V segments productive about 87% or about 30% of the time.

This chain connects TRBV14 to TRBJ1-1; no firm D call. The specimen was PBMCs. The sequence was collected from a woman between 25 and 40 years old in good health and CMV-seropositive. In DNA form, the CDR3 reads TGTGCCAGCAGCCCCGGGTTGAACACTGAAGCTTTCTTT. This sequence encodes CASSPGLNTEAFF. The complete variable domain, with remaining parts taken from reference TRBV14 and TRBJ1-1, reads EAGVTQFPSHSVIEKGQTVTLRCDPISGHDNLYWYRRVMGKEIKFLLHFVKESKQDESGMPNNRFLAERTGGTYSTLKVQPAELEDSGVYFCASSPGLNTEAFFGQGTRLTVV.